This TCR beta chain was documented in a study of glioma-infiltrating T cells. This clonotype has ten or more counts. The iRepertoire nested amplicon-rescue multiplex PCR amplified TCR alpha and beta CDR3s from RNA. Each CDR3 protein gets one entry after TCRdb re-called the multiplex PCR reads with MiXCR. The sample yields around 99,000 distinct CDR3 sequences, around 25% seen once. This CDR3 contains 16 residues. V lost 6 bases and J lost 3, with 17 bases in between. Germline V gene lookup returns CDR1 MDHEN and CDR2 SYDVKM. This clonotype originated in a human donor with low-grade glioma or glioblastoma, undergoing nonglioma brain surgery, or in good health (not recorded which). The source material was glioma tissue, nonneoplastic brain tissue, or PBMCs (not recorded which). This chain connects TRBV28 to TRBJ1-4; D is perhaps TRBD1 (5 bases). CDR3 nucleotide sequence: TGTGCCAGCAGCCTGTGGGGGGACGTGTCTAATGAAAAACTGTTTTTT. Encoded protein: CASSLWGDVSNEKLFF.